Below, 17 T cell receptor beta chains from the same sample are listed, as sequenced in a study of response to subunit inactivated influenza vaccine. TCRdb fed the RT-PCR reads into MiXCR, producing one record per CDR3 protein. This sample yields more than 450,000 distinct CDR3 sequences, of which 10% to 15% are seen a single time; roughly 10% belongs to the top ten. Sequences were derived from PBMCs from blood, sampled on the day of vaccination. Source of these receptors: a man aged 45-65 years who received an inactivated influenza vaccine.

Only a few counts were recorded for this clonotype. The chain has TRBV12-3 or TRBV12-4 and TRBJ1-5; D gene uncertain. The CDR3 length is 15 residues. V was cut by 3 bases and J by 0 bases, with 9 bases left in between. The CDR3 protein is CASSFTSDSNQPQHF. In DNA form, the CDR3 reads TGTGCCAGCAGTTTCACAAGTGATAGCAATCAGCCCCAGCATTTT.

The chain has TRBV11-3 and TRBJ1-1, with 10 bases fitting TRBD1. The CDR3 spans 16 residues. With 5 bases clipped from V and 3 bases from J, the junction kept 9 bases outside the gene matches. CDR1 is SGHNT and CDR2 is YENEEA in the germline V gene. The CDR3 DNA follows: TGTGCCAGCAGCCCCGGGACAGGGGACCCGGACACTGAAGCTTTCTTT. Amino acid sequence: CASSPGTGDPDTEAFF.

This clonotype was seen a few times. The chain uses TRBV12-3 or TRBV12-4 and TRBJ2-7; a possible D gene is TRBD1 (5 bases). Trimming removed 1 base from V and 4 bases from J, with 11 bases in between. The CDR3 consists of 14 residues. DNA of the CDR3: TGTGCCAGCAGTTTAGGAGGACATCAGTACGAGCAGTACTTC. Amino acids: CASSLGGHQYEQYF.

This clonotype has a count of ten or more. CDR3 protein: CASSLKGSGELFF. Here the CDR3 DNA reads TGTGCCAGCAGTTTGAAGGGCTCCGGGGAGCTGTTTTTT. The J gene is TRBJ2-2, the V gene TRBV12-3 or TRBV12-4; D is ambiguous. There are 13 residues in the CDR3. Between the trimmed V and J ends, which lost 3 bases and 6 bases, there was a span of 8 bases.

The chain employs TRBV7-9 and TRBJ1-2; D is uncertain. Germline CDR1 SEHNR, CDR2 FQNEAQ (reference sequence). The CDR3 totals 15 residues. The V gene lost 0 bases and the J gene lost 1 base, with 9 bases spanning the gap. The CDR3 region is CASSLAPTHNYGYTF. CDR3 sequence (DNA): TGTGCCAGCAGCTTAGCGCCGACACATAACTATGGCTACACCTTC.

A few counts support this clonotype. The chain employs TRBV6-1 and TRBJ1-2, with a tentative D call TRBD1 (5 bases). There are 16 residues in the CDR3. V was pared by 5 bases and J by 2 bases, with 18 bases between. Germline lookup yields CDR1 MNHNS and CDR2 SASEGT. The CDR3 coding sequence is TGTGCCAGCAGTCTCCGGGGCCCAACGTTAAACTATGGCTACACCTTC. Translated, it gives CASSLRGPTLNYGYTF.

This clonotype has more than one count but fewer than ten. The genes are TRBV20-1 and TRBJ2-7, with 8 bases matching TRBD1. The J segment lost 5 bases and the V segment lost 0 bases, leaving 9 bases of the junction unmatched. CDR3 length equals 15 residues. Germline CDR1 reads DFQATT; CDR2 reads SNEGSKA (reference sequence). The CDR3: CSAREQDRVRNEQYF. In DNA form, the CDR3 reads TGCAGTGCTAGAGAACAGGACAGGGTTCGAAACGAGCAGTACTTC.

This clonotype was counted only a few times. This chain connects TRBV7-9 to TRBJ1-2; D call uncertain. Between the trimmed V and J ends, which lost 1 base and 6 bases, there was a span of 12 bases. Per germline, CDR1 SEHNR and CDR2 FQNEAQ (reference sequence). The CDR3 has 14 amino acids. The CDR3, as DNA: TGTGCCAGCAGCTTAGACGTGACTGCAAATGGCTACACCTTC. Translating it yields CASSLDVTANGYTF.

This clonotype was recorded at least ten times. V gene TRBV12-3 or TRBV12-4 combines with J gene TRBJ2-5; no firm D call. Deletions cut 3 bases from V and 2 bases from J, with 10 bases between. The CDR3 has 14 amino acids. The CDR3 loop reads CASSFSGLQETQYF. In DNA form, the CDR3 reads TGTGCCAGCAGTTTTTCAGGCCTGCAAGAGACCCAGTACTTC.

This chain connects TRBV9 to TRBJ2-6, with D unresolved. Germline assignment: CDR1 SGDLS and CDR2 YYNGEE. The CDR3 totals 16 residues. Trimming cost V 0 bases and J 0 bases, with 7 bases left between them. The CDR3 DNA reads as TGTGCCAGCAGCGTAGGGACCGGCTCTGGGGCCAACGTCCTGACTTTC. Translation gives CASSVGTGSGANVLTF. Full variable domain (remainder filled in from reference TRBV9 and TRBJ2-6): DSGVTQTPKHLITATGQRVTLRCSPRSGDLSVYWYQQSLDQGLQFLIQYYNGEERAKGNILERFSAQQFPDLHSELNLSSLELGDSALYFCASSVGTGSGANVLTFGAGSRLTVL.

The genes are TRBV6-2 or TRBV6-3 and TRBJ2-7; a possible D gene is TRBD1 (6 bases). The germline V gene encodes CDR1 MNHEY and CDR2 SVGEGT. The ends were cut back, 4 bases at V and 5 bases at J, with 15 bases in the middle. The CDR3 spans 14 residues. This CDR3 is CASSSTGLVHEQYF. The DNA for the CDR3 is TGTGCCAGCAGTTCGACAGGCTTGGTCCACGAGCAGTACTTC.

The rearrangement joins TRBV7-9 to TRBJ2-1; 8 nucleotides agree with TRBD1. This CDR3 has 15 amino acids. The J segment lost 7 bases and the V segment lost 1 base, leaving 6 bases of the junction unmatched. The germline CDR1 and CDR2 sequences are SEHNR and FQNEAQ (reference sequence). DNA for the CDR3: TGTGCCAGCAGCTTAGTGGGGCAGGGGGCGAATGAGCAGTTCTTC. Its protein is CASSLVGQGANEQFF. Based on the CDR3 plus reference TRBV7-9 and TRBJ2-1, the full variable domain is DTGVSQNPRHKITKRGQNVTFRCDPISEHNRLYWYRQTLGQGPEFLTYFQNEAQLEKSRLLSDRFSAERPKGSFSTLEIQRTEQGDSAMYLCASSLVGQGANEQFFGPGTRLTVL.

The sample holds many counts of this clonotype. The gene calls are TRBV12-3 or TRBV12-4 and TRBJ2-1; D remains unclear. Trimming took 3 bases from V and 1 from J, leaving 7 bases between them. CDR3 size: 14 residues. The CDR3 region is CASSFPGSYNEQFF. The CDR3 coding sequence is TGTGCCAGCAGTTTTCCCGGGTCCTACAATGAGCAGTTCTTC.

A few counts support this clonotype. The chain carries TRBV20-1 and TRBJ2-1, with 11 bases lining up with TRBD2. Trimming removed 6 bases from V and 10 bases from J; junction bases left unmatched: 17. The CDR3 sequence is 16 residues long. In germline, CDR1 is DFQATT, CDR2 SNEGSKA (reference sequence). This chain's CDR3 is CSAIRTSGLLYREQFF. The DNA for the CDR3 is TGCAGTGCCATAAGGACTAGCGGGCTACTGTACCGCGAGCAGTTCTTC.

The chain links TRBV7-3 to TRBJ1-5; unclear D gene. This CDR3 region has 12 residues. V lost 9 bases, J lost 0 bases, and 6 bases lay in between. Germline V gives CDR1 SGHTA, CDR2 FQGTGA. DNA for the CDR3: TGTGCCAGAGGGTATAGCAATCAGCCCCAGCATTTT. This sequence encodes CARGYSNQPQHF.

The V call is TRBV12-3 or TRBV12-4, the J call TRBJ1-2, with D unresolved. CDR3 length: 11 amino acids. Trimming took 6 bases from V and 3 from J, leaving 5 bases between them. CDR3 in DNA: TGTGCCAGCAGCGCGGACTATGGCTACACCTTC. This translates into CASSADYGYTF.

The CDR3 bases are TGTGCCATCAGTGATACAGGGTACGGAAACACCATATATTTT. Protein: CAISDTGYGNTIYF. V usage is TRBV10-3 and J usage is TRBJ1-3; TRBD1 might be the D (6 bases). V lost 3 bases, J lost 4 bases, and 10 bases lay in between. Germline CDR1 ENHRY, CDR2 SYGVKD. This CDR3 is 14 amino acids long.